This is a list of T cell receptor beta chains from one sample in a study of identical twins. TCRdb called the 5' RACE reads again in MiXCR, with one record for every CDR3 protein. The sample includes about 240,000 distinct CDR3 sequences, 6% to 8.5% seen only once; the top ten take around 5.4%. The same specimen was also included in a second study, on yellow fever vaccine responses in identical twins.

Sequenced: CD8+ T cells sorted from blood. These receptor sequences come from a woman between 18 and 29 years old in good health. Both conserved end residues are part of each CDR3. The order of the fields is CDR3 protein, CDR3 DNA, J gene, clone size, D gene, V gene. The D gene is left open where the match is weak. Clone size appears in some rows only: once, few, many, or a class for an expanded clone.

CDR3aa: CSASGLAVYNEQFF
CDR3nt: TGCAGTGCATCGGGACTAGCGGTTTATAATGAGCAGTTCTTC
j_gene: TRBJ2-1
abundance: few
d_gene: TRBD2
v_gene: TRBV20-1

CDR3aa: CASSHLTGLMGYTF
CDR3nt: TGTGCCAGCAGCCACCTGACAGGACTGATGGGCTACACCTTC
j_gene: TRBJ1-2
abundance: few
d_gene: .
v_gene: TRBV7-9

CDR3aa: CASSRIYRGPSSYNEQFF
CDR3nt: TGTGCCAGCAGCCGCATATACAGGGGACCTTCCTCCTACAATGAGCAGTTCTTC
j_gene: TRBJ2-1
abundance: once
d_gene: TRBD1
v_gene: TRBV4-2

CDR3aa: CASSAPGGTYNEQFF
CDR3nt: TGTGCCAGCAGTGCGCCAGGGGGAACCTACAATGAGCAGTTCTTC
j_gene: TRBJ2-1
abundance: .
d_gene: TRBD1
v_gene: TRBV2

CDR3aa: CASTTGSGANVLTF
CDR3nt: TGTGCCAGCACTACAGGGTCTGGGGCCAACGTCCTGACTTTC
j_gene: TRBJ2-6
abundance: many
d_gene: .
v_gene: TRBV12-3/TRBV12-4

CDR3aa: CASSQDLWGRETGELFF
CDR3nt: TGCGCCAGCAGCCAAGACCTTTGGGGGAGGGAAACCGGGGAGCTGTTTTTT
j_gene: TRBJ2-2
abundance: few
d_gene: TRBD2
v_gene: TRBV4-1

CDR3aa: CASSPSTGQEQYF
CDR3nt: TGTGCCAGCAGTCCTTCGACAGGGCAAGAGCAGTACTTC
j_gene: TRBJ2-7
abundance: .
d_gene: TRBD1
v_gene: TRBV27

CDR3aa: CASSQDPGQGISGELFF
CDR3nt: TGCGCCAGCAGCCAAGACCCGGGACAGGGGATCTCCGGGGAGCTGTTTTTT
j_gene: TRBJ2-2
abundance: many
d_gene: TRBD1
v_gene: TRBV4-1

CDR3aa: CATSEPPHLGYNEQFF
CDR3nt: TGTGCCACCAGTGAACCGCCCCACCTAGGTTACAATGAGCAGTTCTTC
j_gene: TRBJ2-1
abundance: .
d_gene: .
v_gene: TRBV24-1

CDR3aa: CASSSGGLETQYF
CDR3nt: TGTGCCAGCAGTTCGGGGGGGCTTGAGACCCAGTACTTC
j_gene: TRBJ2-5
abundance: many
d_gene: TRBD2
v_gene: TRBV28

CDR3aa: CASSLTLAEAYEQYF
CDR3nt: TGCGCCAGCAGCTTGACGTTAGCGGAGGCCTACGAGCAGTACTTC
j_gene: TRBJ2-7
abundance: .
d_gene: .
v_gene: TRBV5-1

CDR3aa: CASSQGVDSHTEAFF
CDR3nt: TGTGCCAGCAGCCAAGGGGTAGACAGCCACACTGAAGCTTTCTTT
j_gene: TRBJ1-1
abundance: .
d_gene: .
v_gene: TRBV3-1

CDR3aa: CASSQDWGNNYGYTF
CDR3nt: TGCGCCAGCAGCCAAGATTGGGGAAACAACTATGGCTACACCTTC
j_gene: TRBJ1-2
abundance: .
d_gene: .
v_gene: TRBV4-1

CDR3aa: CASSTDRIEAFF
CDR3nt: TGTGCCAGCAGCACAGACAGGATTGAAGCTTTCTTT
j_gene: TRBJ1-1
abundance: few
d_gene: .
v_gene: TRBV11-2

CDR3aa: CASSQAGRDYEQYF
CDR3nt: TGTGCCAGCAGTCAAGCTGGACGGGACTACGAGCAGTACTTC
j_gene: TRBJ2-7
abundance: many
d_gene: .
v_gene: TRBV12-3/TRBV12-4

CDR3aa: CASSLYALGTDTQYF
CDR3nt: TGTGCCAGCAGTTTATATGCTCTGGGCACAGATACGCAGTATTTT
j_gene: TRBJ2-3
abundance: few
d_gene: .
v_gene: TRBV27

CDR3aa: CSAGDGTSGSLDEQYF
CDR3nt: TGCAGTGCGGGGGATGGGACTAGCGGGAGTTTGGACGAGCAGTACTTC
j_gene: TRBJ2-7
abundance: .
d_gene: TRBD2
v_gene: TRBV20-1

CDR3aa: CSARDSLAGVYNEQFF
CDR3nt: TGCAGTGCTAGAGATAGCCTAGCGGGAGTCTACAATGAGCAGTTCTTC
j_gene: TRBJ2-1
abundance: few
d_gene: TRBD2
v_gene: TRBV20-1

CDR3aa: CSVAVSAYGYTF
CDR3nt: TGCAGCGTTGCTGTGTCTGCCTATGGCTACACCTTC
j_gene: TRBJ1-2
abundance: many
d_gene: .
v_gene: TRBV29-1

CDR3aa: CASSAGTGVYNEQFF
CDR3nt: TGCGCCAGCAGCGCCGGGACAGGGGTTTACAATGAGCAGTTCTTC
j_gene: TRBJ2-1
abundance: few
d_gene: TRBD1
v_gene: TRBV10-1

CDR3aa: CASGLPSGSKGNEQFF
CDR3nt: TGTGCTAGTGGTTTGCCTAGCGGGAGTAAAGGGAATGAGCAGTTCTTC
j_gene: TRBJ2-1
abundance: few
d_gene: TRBD2
v_gene: TRBV12-5

CDR3aa: CASSQAYRSTDTQYF
CDR3nt: TGTGCCAGCAGCCAAGCTTACCGGAGCACAGATACGCAGTATTTT
j_gene: TRBJ2-3
abundance: .
d_gene: .
v_gene: TRBV14

CDR3aa: CASSHWNEQFF
CDR3nt: TGTGCCAGCAGCCATTGGAATGAGCAGTTCTTC
j_gene: TRBJ2-1
abundance: many
d_gene: .
v_gene: TRBV14

CDR3aa: CASSQDGLAGGANVLTF
CDR3nt: TGCGCCAGCAGCCAAGATGGACTAGCAGGTGGGGCCAACGTCCTGACTTTC
j_gene: TRBJ2-6
abundance: many
d_gene: TRBD2
v_gene: TRBV4-1

CDR3aa: CASSLTGVQPQHF
CDR3nt: TGTGCCAGCAGTTTGACAGGGGTTCAGCCCCAGCATTTT
j_gene: TRBJ1-5
abundance: many
d_gene: TRBD1
v_gene: TRBV12-3/TRBV12-4